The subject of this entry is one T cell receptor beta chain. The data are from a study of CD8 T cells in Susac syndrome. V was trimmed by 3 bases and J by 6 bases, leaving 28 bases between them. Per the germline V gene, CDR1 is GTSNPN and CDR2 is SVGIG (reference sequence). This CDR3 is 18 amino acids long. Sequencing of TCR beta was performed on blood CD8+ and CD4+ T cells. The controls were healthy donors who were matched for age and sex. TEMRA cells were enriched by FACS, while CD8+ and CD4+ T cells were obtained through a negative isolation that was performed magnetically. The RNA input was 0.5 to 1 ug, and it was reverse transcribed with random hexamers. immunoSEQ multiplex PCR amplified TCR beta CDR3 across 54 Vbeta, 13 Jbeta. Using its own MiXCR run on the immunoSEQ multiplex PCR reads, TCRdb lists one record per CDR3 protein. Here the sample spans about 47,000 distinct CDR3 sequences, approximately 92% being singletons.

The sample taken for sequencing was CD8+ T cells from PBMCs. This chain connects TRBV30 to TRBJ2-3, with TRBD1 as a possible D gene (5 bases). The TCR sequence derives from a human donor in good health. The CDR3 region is CAWRGHHSKGSRIDTQYF. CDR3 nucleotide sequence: TGTGCCTGGAGAGGCCACCACTCTAAGGGGTCCCGCATCGATACGCAGTATTTT.